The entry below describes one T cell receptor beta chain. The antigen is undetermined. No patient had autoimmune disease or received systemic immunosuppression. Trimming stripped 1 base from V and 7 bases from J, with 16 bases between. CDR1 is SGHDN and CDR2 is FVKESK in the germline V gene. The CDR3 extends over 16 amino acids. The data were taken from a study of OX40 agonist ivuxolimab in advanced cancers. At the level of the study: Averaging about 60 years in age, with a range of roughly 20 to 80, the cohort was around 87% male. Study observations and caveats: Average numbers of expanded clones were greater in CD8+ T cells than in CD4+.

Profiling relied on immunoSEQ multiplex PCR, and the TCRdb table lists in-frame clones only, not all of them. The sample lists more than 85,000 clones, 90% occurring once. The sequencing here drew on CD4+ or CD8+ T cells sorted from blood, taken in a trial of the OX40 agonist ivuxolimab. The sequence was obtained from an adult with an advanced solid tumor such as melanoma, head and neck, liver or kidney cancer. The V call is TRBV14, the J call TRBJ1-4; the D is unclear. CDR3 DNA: TGTGCCAGCAGCCAAGGCTACGGGGATTTTCGTGAAAAACTGTTTTTT. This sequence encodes CASSQGYGDFREKLFF.